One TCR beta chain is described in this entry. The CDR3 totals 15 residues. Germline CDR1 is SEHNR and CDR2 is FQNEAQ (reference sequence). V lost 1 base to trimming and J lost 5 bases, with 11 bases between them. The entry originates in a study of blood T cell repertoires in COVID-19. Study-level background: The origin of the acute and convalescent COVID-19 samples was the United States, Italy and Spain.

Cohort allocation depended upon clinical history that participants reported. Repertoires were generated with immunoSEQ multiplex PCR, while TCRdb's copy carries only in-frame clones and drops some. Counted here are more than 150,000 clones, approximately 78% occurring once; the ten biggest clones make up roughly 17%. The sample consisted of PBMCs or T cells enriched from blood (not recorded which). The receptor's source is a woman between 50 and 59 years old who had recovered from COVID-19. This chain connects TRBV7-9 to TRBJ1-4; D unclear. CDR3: CASSLGSSENEKLFF. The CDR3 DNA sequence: TGTGCCAGCAGCTTAGGGAGCTCGGAGAATGAAAAACTGTTTTTT.